Below are 3 T cell receptor beta chains sequenced from a single sample in a study of blood T cell repertoires in COVID-19. Here immunoSEQ multiplex PCR was the method, and the copy in TCRdb shows in-frame clones only, minus some. The sample lists approximately 41,000 clones, 81% occurring once. The specimen sequenced was peripheral blood. The receptors come from a man aged 40-49 years with active or convalescent COVID-19.

The V call is TRBV6-6, the J call TRBJ1-4; TRBD1 aligns across 7 bases. Germline assignment: CDR1 MNHNY and CDR2 SVGAGI (reference sequence). V lost 2 bases to trimming and J lost 6 bases; unmatched junction nucleotides: 9. The CDR3 is 16 residues long. CDR3 sequence (DNA): TGTGCCAGCAGTTACGGTGGGGGACAGACGGATGAAAAACTGTTTTTT. This translates into CASSYGGGQTDEKLFF.

The chain carries TRBV7-2 and TRBJ2-3; 7 bases agree with TRBD2. The junction had 1 base not matched to a gene; V was cut back by 1 base and J by 0 bases. CDR1 is SGHTA, CDR2 FQGNSA, per germline. The CDR3 consists of 15 residues. This chain's CDR3 is CASSLDGGSTDTQYF. Written as DNA, the CDR3 is TGTGCCAGCAGCTTAGACGGGGGGAGCACAGATACGCAGTATTTT.

V and J are TRBV12-3 or TRBV12-4 and TRBJ1-2; 7 nucleotides agree with TRBD1. The J segment lost 4 bases and the V segment lost 10 bases, leaving 9 bases of the junction unmatched. CDR3 size: 13 residues. The CDR3 DNA is TGTGCCACGTCGAGGGGGCCTCGCTATGGCTACACCTTC. This gives the protein CATSRGPRYGYTF.